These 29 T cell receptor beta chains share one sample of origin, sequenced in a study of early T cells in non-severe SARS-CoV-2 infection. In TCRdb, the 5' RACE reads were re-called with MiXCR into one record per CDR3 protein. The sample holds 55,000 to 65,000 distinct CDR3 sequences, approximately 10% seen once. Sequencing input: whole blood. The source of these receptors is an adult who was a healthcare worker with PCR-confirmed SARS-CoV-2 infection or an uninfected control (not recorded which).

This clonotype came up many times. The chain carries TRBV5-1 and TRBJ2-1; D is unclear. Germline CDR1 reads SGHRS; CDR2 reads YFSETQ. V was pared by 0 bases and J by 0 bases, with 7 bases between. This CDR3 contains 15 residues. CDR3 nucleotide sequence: TGCGCCAGCAGCTTGGCCGGTGACTCCTACAATGAGCAGTTCTTC. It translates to CASSLAGDSYNEQFF. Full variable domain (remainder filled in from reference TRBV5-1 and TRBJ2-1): KAGVTQTPRYLIKTRGQQVTLSCSPISGHRSVSWYQQTPGQGLQFLFEYFSETQRNKGNFPGRFSGRQFSNSRSEMNVSTLELGDSALYLCASSLAGDSYNEQFFGPGTRLTVL.

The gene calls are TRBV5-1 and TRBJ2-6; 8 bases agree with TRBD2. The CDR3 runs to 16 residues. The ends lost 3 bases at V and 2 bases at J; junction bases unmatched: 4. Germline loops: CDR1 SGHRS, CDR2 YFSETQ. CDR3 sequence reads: CASSSISGTGANVLTF. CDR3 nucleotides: TGCGCCAGCAGCTCGATTAGCGGGACTGGGGCCAACGTCCTGACTTTC.

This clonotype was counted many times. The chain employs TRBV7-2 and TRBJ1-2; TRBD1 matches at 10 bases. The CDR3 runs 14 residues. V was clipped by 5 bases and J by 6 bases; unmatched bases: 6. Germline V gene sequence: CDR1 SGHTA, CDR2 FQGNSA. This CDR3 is CASSQGQGLNGYTF. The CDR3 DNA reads TGTGCCAGCAGCCAGGGACAGGGGCTGAATGGCTACACCTTC.

The CDR3 DNA is TGTGCCAGCTCACCGCGGGACAGACGCATGAACACTGAAGCTTTCTTT. Amino acid sequence: CASSPRDRRMNTEAFF. The rearrangement uses TRBV18 and TRBJ1-1; 7 nucleotides line up with TRBD1. The junction had 7 bases not matched to a gene; V was cut back by 3 bases and J by 0 bases. There are 16 residues in the CDR3. Germline CDR1 reads KGHSH; CDR2 reads LQKENI.

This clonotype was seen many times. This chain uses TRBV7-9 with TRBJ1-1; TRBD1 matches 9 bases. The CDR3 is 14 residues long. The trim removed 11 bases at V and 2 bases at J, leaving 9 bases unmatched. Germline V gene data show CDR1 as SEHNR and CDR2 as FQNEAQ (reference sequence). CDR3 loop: CAGGTGSPNTEAFF. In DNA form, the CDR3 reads TGTGCCGGCGGGACAGGGAGTCCCAACACTGAAGCTTTCTTT.

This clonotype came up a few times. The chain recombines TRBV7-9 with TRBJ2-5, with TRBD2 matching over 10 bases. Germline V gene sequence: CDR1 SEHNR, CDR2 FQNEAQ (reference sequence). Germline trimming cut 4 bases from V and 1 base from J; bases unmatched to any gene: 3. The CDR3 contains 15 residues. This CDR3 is CASSWGLATQETQYF. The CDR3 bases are TGTGCCAGCAGCTGGGGACTAGCGACCCAAGAGACCCAGTACTTC. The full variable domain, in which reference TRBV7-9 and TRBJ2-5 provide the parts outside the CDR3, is DTGVSQNPRHKITKRGQNVTFRCDPISEHNRLYWYRQTLGQGPEFLTYFQNEAQLEKSRLLSDRFSAERPKGSFSTLEIQRTEQGDSAMYLCASSWGLATQETQYFGPGTRLLVL.

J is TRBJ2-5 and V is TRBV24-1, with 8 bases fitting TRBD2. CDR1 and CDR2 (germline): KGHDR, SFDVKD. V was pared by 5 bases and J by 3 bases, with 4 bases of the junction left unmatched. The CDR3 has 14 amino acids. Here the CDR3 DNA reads TGTGCCACCAGTGTCACAGCGGGAGAAGAGACCCAGTACTTC. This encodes CATSVTAGEETQYF.

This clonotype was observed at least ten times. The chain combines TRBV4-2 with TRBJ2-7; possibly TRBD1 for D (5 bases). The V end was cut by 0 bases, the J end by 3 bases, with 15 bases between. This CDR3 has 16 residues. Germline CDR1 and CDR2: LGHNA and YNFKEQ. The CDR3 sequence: CASSQDLRDSYYEQYF. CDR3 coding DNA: TGTGCCAGCAGCCAAGATTTAAGAGACAGCTACTACGAGCAGTACTTC.

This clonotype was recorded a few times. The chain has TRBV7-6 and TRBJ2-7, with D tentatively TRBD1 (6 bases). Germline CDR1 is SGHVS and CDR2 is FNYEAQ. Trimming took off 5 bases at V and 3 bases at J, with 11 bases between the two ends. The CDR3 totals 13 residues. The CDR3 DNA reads TGTGCCAGCAGCAACCGGGACAACTACGAGCAGTACTTC. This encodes CASSNRDNYEQYF.

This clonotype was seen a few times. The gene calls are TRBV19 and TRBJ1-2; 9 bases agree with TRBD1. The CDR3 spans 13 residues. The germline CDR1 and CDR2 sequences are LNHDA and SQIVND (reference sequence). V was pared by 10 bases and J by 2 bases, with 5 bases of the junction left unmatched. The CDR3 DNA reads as TGTGCCACCTCGGGACAGGGAAACTATGGCTACACCTTC. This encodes CATSGQGNYGYTF.

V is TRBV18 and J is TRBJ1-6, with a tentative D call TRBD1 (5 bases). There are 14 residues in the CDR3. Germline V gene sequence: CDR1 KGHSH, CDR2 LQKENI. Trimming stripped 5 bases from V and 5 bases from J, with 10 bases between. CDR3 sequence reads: CASSKGQDNSPLHF. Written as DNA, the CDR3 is TGTGCCAGCTCAAAAGGACAAGATAATTCACCCCTCCACTTT.

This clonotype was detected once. The CDR3 is CATSRDEGLDTGELFF. The DNA for the CDR3 is TGTGCCACCAGCAGAGACGAGGGGCTGGACACCGGGGAGCTGTTTTTT. This chain connects TRBV15 to TRBJ2-2, with D possibly being TRBD1 or TRBD2 (5 bases each). V dropped 0 bases and J dropped 3 bases, with 11 bases sitting between them. Per germline, CDR1 LNHNV and CDR2 YYDKDF (reference sequence). The CDR3 is 16 amino acids.

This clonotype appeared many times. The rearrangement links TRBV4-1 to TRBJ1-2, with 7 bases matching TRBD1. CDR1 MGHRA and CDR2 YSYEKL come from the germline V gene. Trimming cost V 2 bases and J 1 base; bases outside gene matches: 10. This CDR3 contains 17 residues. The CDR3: CASSQRQGIGVNYGYTF. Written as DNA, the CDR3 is TGCGCCAGCAGCCAACGACAGGGCATCGGGGTTAACTATGGCTACACCTTC.

CDR3 nucleotides: TGTGCCAGCAGCTTGGTCGGGACAGGCAACTATGGCTACACCTTC. Translation gives CASSLVGTGNYGYTF. The chain links TRBV5-4 to TRBJ1-2; 8 nucleotides match TRBD1. The CDR3 is 15 amino acids. Looked up from germline, CDR1 is SGHNT and CDR2 is YYREEE (reference sequence). V dropped 0 bases and J dropped 2; count of bases not matched to a gene: 3. The variable domain in full, completed from reference TRBV5-4 and TRBJ1-2, reads ETGVTQSPTHLIKTRGQQVTLRCSSQSGHNTVSWYQQALGQGPQFIFQYYREEENGRGNFPPRFSGLQFPNYSSELNVNALELDDSALYLCASSLVGTGNYGYTFGSGTRLTVV.

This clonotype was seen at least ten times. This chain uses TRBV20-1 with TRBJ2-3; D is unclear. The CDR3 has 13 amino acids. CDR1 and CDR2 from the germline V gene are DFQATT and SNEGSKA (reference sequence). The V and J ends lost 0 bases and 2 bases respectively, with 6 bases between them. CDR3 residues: CSAREGNTDTQYF. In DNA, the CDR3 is TGCAGTGCTAGAGAGGGCAACACAGATACGCAGTATTTT.

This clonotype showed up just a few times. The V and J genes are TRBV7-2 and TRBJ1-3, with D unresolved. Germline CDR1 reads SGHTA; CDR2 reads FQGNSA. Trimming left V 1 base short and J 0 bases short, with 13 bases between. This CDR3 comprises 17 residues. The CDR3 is CASSLVAALSSGNTIYF. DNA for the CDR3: TGTGCCAGCAGCTTAGTGGCCGCCCTATCCTCTGGAAACACCATATATTTT.

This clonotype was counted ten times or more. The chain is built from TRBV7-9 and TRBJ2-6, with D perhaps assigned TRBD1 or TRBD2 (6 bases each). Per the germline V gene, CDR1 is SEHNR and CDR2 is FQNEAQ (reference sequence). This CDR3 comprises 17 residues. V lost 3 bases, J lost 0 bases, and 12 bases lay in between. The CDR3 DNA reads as TGTGCCAGCAGCTTCCCGGGGGCCGCCTCTGGGGCCAACGTCCTGACTTTC. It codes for CASSFPGAASGANVLTF.

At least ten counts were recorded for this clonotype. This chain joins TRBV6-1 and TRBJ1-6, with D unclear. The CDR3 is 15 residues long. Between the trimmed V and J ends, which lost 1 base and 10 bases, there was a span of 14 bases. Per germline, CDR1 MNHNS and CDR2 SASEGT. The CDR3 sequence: CASSEGTWRGSPLHF. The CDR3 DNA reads TGTGCCAGCAGTGAAGGGACCTGGCGCGGCTCACCCCTCCACTTT.

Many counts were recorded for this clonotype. This chain's CDR3 is CATSDLSRTEPQHF. The CDR3 DNA is TGTGCCACCAGTGATCTTTCGAGAACAGAGCCCCAGCATTTT. This chain uses TRBV24-1 with TRBJ1-5, with D uncertain. The CDR3 runs to 14 residues. The V gene lost 3 bases and the J gene lost 8 bases, with 13 bases spanning the gap. Germline V lookup: CDR1 KGHDR, CDR2 SFDVKD.

CDR3 nucleotide sequence: TGTGCCAGCTCACCGGGACAGGGGGCGTCATTCGCTGAAGCTTTCTTT. This encodes CASSPGQGASFAEAFF. The rearrangement links TRBV18 to TRBJ1-1, with 12 bases matching TRBD1. The CDR3 spans 16 residues. The germline CDR1 and CDR2 sequences are KGHSH and LQKENI. V shed 3 bases, J shed 6 bases, and the junction held 8 bases outside the gene matches.

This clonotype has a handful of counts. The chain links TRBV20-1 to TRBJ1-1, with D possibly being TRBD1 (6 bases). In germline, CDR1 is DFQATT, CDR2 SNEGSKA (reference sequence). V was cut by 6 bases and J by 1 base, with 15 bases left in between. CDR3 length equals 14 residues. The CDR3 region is CSAHRRGTNTEAFF. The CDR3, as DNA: TGCAGTGCCCACCGCAGGGGAACGAACACTGAAGCTTTCTTT.

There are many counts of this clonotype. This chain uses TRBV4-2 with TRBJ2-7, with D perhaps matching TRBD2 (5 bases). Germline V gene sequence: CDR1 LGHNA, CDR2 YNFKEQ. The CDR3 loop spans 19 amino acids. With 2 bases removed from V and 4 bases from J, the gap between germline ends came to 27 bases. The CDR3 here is CASSQSFTDPEAARYEQYF. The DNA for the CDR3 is TGTGCCAGCAGCCAATCCTTTACGGACCCGGAGGCCGCCAGGTACGAGCAGTACTTC.

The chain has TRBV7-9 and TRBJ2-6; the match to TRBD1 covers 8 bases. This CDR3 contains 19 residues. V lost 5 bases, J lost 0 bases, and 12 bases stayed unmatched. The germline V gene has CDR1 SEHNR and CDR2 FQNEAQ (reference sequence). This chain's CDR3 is CASSRPTGVSSSGANVLTF. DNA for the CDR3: TGTGCCAGCAGCAGGCCGACAGGGGTGTCTAGCTCTGGGGCCAACGTCCTGACTTTC.

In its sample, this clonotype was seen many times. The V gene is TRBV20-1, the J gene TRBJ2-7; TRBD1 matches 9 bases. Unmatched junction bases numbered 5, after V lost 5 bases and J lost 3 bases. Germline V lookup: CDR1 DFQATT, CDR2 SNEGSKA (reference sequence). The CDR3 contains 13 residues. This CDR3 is CSAGWGQGYEQYF. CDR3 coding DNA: TGCAGTGCTGGATGGGGACAGGGCTACGAGCAGTACTTC.

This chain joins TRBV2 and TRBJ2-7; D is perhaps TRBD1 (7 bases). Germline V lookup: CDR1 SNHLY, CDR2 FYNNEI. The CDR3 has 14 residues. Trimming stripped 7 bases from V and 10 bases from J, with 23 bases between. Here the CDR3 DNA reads TGTGCCAGCACCCCGAACAGGGGAGGCCTAGGACAGTACTTC. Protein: CASTPNRGGLGQYF.

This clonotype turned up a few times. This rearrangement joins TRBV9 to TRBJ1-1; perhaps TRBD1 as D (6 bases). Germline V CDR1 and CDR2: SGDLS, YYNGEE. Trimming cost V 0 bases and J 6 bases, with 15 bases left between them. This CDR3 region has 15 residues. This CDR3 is CASSVDGQGRPEAFF. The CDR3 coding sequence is TGTGCCAGCAGCGTAGACGGGCAGGGGCGACCTGAAGCTTTCTTT. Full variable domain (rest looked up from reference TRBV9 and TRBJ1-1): DSGVTQTPKHLITATGQRVTLRCSPRSGDLSVYWYQQSLDQGLQFLIQYYNGEERAKGNILERFSAQQFPDLHSELNLSSLELGDSALYFCASSVDGQGRPEAFFGQGTRLTVV.

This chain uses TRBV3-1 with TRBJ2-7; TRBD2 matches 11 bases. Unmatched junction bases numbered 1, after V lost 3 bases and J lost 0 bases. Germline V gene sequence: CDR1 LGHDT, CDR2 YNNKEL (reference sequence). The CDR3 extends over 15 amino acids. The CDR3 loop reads CASSQTSGDSYEQYF. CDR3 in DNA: TGTGCCAGCAGCCAGACTAGCGGGGACTCCTACGAGCAGTACTTC.

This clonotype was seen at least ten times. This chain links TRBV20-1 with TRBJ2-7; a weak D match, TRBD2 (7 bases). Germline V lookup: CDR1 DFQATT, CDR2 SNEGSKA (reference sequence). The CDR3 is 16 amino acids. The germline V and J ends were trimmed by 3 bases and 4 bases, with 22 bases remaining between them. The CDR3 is CSASGTVRGGIYEQYF. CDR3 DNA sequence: TGCAGTGCTAGTGGGACCGTAAGGGGGGGAATATACGAGCAGTACTTC.

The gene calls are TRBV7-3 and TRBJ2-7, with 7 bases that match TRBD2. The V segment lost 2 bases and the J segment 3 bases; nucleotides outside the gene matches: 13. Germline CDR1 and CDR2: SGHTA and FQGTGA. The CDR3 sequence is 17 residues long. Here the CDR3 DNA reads TGTGCCAGCAGCTTACAATGGATGCGGGGACTAATCTACGAGCAGTACTTC. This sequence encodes CASSLQWMRGLIYEQYF. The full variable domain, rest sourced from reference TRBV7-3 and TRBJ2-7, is GAGVSQTPSNKVTEKGKYVELRCDPISGHTALYWYRQSLGQGPEFLIYFQGTGAADDSGLPNDRFFAVRPEGSVSTLKIQRTERGDSAVYLCASSLQWMRGLIYEQYFGPGTRLTVT.